This T cell receptor (beta chain) is drawn from a study of T cells expressing NK-cell markers. Study at large: Obtained from sorted CD3+CD56+NKG2C+, CD3+CD56+NKG2C- and CD3+CD56-NKG2C+ T cells were the TCR beta repertoires.

The CDR3 contains 17 residues. Notes on the study in general: Expanded clones of NKG2C+ T cells had an unclear HCMV specificity.

Points on this clonotype: Its cognate antigen is unknown.

TCRdb reworked the 5' RACE reads into one entry per CDR3 protein, no DNA. This sample's table has hundreds of thousands of distinct CDR3 sequences. This clonotype originated in a woman aged 18-69 years in good health. V and J are TRBV12-3 or TRBV12-4 and TRBJ1-1; TCRdb picks TRBD1, but there is no DNA to check that call. Sequenced material: blood T cells: a sorted CD56 or NKG2C T cell subset, CD4+ or CD8+ T cells, or bulk PBMC T cells (not recorded which). This chain's CDR3 is CASSLALWGIRNTEAFF.